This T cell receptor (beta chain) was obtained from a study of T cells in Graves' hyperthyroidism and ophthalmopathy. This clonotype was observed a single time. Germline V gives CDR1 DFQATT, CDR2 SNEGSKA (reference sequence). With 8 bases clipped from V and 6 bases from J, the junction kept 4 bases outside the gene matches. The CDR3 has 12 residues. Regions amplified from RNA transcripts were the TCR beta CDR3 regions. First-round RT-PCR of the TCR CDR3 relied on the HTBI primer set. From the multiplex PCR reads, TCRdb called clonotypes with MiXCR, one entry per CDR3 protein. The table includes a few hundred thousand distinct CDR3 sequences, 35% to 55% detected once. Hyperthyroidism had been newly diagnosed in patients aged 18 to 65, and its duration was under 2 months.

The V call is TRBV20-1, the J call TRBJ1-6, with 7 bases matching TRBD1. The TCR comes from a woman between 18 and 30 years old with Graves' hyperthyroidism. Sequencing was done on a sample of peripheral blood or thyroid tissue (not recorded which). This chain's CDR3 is CSPKGANSPLHF. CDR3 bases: TGCAGTCCCAAGGGGGCTAATTCACCCCTCCACTTT.